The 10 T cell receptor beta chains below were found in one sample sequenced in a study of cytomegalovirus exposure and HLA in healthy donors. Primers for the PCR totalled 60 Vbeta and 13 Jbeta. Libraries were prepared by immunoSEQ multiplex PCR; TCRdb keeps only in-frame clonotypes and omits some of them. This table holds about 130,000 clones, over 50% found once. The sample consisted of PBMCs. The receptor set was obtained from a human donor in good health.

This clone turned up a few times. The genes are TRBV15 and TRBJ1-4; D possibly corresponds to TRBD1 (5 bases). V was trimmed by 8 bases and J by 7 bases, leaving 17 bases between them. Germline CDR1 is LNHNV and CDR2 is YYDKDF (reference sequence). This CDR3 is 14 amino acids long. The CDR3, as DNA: TGTGCCACCGGCTACGGCAGGGACTCTGAAAAACTGTTTTTT. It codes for CATGYGRDSEKLFF.

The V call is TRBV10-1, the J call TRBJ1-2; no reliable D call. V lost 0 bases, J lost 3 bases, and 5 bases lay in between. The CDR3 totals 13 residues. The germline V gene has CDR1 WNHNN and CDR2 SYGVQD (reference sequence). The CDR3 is CASSESQYYGYTF. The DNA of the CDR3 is TGCGCCAGCAGTGAGTCGCAGTACTATGGCTACACCTTC.

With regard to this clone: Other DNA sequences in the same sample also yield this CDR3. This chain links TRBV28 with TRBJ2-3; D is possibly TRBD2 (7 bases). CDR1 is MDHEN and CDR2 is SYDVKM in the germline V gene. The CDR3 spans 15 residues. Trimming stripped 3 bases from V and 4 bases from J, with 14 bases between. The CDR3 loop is CASSLPRGGADTQYF. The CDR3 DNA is TGTGCCAGCAGTTTGCCTAGAGGGGGGGCAGATACGCAGTATTTT. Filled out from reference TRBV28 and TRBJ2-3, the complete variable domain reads DVKVTQSSRYLVKRTGEKVFLECVQDMDHENMFWYRQDPGLGLRLIYFSYDVKMKEKGDIPEGYSVSREKKERFSLILESASTNQTSMYLCASSLPRGGADTQYFGPGTRLTVL.

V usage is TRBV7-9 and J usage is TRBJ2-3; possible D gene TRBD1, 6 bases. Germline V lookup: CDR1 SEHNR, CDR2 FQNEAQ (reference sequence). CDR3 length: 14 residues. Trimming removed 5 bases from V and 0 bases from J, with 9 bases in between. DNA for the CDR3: TGTGCCAGCAGCCCTGGGACAAGCACAGATACGCAGTATTTT. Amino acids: CASSPGTSTDTQYF. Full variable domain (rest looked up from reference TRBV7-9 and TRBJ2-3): DTGVSQNPRHKITKRGQNVTFRCDPISEHNRLYWYRQTLGQGPEFLTYFQNEAQLEKSRLLSDRFSAERPKGSFSTLEIQRTEQGDSAMYLCASSPGTSTDTQYFGPGTRLTVL.

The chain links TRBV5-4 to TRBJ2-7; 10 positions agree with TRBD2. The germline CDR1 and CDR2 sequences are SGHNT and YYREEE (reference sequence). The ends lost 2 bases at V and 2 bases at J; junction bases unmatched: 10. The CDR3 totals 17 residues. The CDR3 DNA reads TGTGCCAGCAGCTTTGCGACCAGGACTAGCGGACCCTACGAGCAGTACTTC. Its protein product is CASSFATRTSGPYEQYF.

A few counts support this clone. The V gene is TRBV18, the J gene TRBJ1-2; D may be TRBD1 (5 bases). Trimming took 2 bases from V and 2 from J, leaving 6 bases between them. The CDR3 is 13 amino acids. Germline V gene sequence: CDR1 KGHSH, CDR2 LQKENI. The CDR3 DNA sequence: TGTGCCAGCTCACCAGACAGAAACTATGGCTACACCTTC. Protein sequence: CASSPDRNYGYTF.

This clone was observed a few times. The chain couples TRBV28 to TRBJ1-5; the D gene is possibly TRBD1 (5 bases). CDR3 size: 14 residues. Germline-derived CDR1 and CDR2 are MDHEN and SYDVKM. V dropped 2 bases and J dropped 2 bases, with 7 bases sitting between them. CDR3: CASSLVQGNQPQHF. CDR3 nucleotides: TGTGCCAGCAGTTTAGTACAGGGCAATCAGCCCCAGCATTTT.

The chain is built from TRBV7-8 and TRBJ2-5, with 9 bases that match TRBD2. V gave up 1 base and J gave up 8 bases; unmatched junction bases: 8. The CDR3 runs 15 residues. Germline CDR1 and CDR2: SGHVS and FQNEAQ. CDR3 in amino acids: CASSLVVAGDQTQYF. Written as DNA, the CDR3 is TGTGCCAGCAGCTTAGTGGTAGCGGGAGACCAAACCCAGTACTTC.

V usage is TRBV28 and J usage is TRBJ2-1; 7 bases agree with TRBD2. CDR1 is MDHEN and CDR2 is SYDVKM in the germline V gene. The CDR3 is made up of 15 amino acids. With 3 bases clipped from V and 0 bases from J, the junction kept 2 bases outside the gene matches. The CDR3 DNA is TGTGCCAGCAGTTTGGGGAGGGGCTCCTACAATGAGCAGTTCTTC. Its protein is CASSLGRGSYNEQFF.

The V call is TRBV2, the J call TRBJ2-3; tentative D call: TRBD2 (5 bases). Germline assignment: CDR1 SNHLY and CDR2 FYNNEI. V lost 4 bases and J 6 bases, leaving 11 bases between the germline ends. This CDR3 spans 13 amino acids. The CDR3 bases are TGTGCCAGCAGTGGAGGGTGGGTGGATACGCAGTATTTT. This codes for CASSGGWVDTQYF. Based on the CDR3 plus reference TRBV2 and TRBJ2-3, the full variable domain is EPEVTQTPSHQVTQMGQEVILRCVPISNHLYFYWYRQILGQKVEFLVSFYNNEISEKSEIFDDQFSVERPDGSNFTLKIRSTKLEDSAMYFCASSGGWVDTQYFGPGTRLTVL.